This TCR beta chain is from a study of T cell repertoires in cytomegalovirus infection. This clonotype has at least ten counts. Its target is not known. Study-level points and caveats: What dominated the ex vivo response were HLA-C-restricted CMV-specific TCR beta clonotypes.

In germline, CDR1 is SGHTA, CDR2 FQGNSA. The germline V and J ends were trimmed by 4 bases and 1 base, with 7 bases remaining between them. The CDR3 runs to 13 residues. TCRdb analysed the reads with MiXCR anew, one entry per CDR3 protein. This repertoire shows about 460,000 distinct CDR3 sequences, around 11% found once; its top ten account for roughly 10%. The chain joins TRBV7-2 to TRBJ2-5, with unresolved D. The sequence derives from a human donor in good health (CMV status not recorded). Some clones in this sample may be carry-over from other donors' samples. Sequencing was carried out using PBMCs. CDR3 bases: TGTGCCAGCAGCTCACAGAGCCAAGAGACCCAGTACTTC. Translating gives CASSSQSQETQYF.